A selection of T cell receptor beta chains follows, all from one sample in a study of T cell clonotyping in hematopoietic cell transplantation. Sequencing used immunoSEQ multiplex PCR; TCRdb keeps in-frame clones, though not all of them. The sample has some 8,800 clones; roughly nine tenths are singletons. The sequencing here drew on peripheral blood mononuclear cells, taken at the time of graft-versus-host disease after allogeneic stem cell transplant. All receptors derive from a male patient aged 55 to 69 who had an allogeneic stem cell transplant from a related donor, so the T cells may come from the graft donor. Some clones in this sample may be carry-over from other donors' samples. The conserved cysteine and the conserved F or W are not part of the CDR3 here. Not all rows give a size; the values are once, few, many and, for expanded clones, a class.

>13|TRBJ2-2|-|TRBV2
ASSPGRGTPGELF
>13|TRBJ1-6|once|TRBV7-2
ASSHSPSYNSPLH
>12|TRBJ2-7|-|TRBV27
ASGYRGRSYEQY
>11|TRBJ1-3|-|TRBV9
ASSPGTVNTIY
>15|TRBJ2-7|-|TRBV11-1
ASSQGAMVAAPYEQY
>14|TRBJ2-5|-|TRBV9
ASSVGAGGRQETQY
>12|TRBJ2-7|-|TRBV5-1
ASSLAAHYYEQY
>14|TRBJ1-4|once|TRBV6-5
ASSSGHLTTNEKLF
>13|TRBJ2-7|few|TRBV19
ASSAGLAGVYEQY
>10|TRBJ1-1|-|TRBV27
ASSDLGTEAF
>12|TRBJ1-5|-|TRBV28
ASTPRPFFGPQH
>12|TRBJ2-7|few|TRBV7-9
ASSLGTSTYEQY
>12|TRBJ2-6|-|TRBV19
ASTQASGANVLT
>13|TRBJ1-1|once|TRBV6-5
ASSFDIGGNTEAF
>12|TRBJ1-5|-|TRBV10-3
AISEDGSNQPQH
>13|TRBJ1-4|-|TRBV2
ASSKRVSTNEKLF
>12|TRBJ2-5|once|TRBV7-9
ASSGLAGGETQY